These 26 T cell receptor beta chains came from one sample sequenced in a study of blood T cells in healthy people across ages. Primers used in a second PCR of about 7 to 11 cycles were a sample-barcoded 5' primer and a J-beta primer mix. TCRdb passed the 5' RACE reads through MiXCR, listing each CDR3 protein once. The sample carries approximately 690,000 distinct CDR3 sequences, 40% to 50% recorded once. The sequencing input was blood. The receptors originated from a man at least 80 years old in good health.

This clonotype was observed a handful of times. The rearrangement links TRBV20-1 to TRBJ2-3, with 8 bases fitting TRBD2. The CDR3 loop spans 13 amino acids. J was trimmed by 6 bases and V by 3 bases; bases with no gene match: 5. CDR1 and CDR2 (germline): DFQATT, SNEGSKA (reference sequence). The CDR3 DNA reads TGCAGTGCTAGGGGACTAGGGTTGGATACGCAGTATTTT. The encoded protein is CSARGLGLDTQYF.

This clonotype was recorded many times. The rearrangement links TRBV7-9 to TRBJ2-1, with 8 bases aligning to TRBD1. The J segment lost 6 bases and the V segment lost 3 bases, leaving 7 bases of the junction unmatched. The germline gives CDR1 SEHNR, CDR2 FQNEAQ (reference sequence). CDR3 length: 15 amino acids. This CDR3 reads CASSFGDRLSNEQFF. The DNA of the CDR3 is TGTGCCAGCAGCTTCGGGGACAGGTTATCCAATGAGCAGTTCTTC.

As regards this clonotype: The germline gene is not matched at one end of the junction; a read error may be the cause. The gene calls are TRBV2 and TRBJ2-1; TRBD2 matches at 9 bases. This CDR3 region has 14 residues. CDR1 SNHLY and CDR2 FYNNEI come from the germline V gene. Here the CDR3 reads CTSSGTSFNNEQFF. The CDR3 DNA reads as TGTACCAGCAGTGGGACTAGCTTTAACAATGAGCAGTTCTTC. The variable domain in full, with the rest retrieved from reference TRBV2 and TRBJ2-1, is EPEVTQTPSHQVTQMGQEVILRCVPISNHLYFYWYRQILGQKVEFLVSFYNNEISEKSEIFDDQFSVERPDGSNFTLKIRSTKLEDSAMYFCTSSGTSFNNEQFFGPGTRLTVL.

The V gene is TRBV5-6, the J gene TRBJ2-1; the match to TRBD2 covers 12 bases. The CDR3 has 16 amino acids. Germline V gives CDR1 SGHDT, CDR2 YYEEEE. V lost 5 bases to trimming and J lost 9 bases; unmatched junction nucleotides: 12. The CDR3: CASSLAPSGRALEQFF. The CDR3, as DNA: TGTGCCAGCAGTCTCGCTCCTAGCGGGAGGGCCCTTGAGCAGTTCTTC.

This clonotype occurred a few times. The chain employs TRBV3-1 and TRBJ2-1, with 7 bases matching TRBD1. After removal of 0 bases from V and 15 bases from J, the junction contained 8 bases not matched to a gene. Germline CDR1 is LGHDT and CDR2 is YNNKEL (reference sequence). This CDR3 is built from 13 residues. The CDR3 here is CASSQDPDRASFF. CDR3 nucleotides: TGTGCCAGCAGCCAAGACCCCGACAGGGCCTCGTTCTTC.

The chain combines TRBV6-1 with TRBJ2-3, with 10 nucleotides matching TRBD2. The germline V gene has CDR1 MNHNS and CDR2 SASEGT. The CDR3 covers 15 residues. Trimming at V came to 1 base and at J to 7 bases, leaving 5 bases not matched to a gene. The CDR3 is CASSEGLAGTNTQYF. CDR3 DNA: TGTGCCAGCAGTGAAGGACTAGCGGGTACAAATACGCAGTATTTT.

CDR3 DNA: TGTGCCAGCAGTTTAGGTGCTCTACGATACAATGAGCAGTACTTC. It yields the protein CASSLGALRYNEQYF. V and J are TRBV12-3 or TRBV12-4 and TRBJ2-1; no firm D call. With the DNA end fitting TRBJ2-7 better, the J assignment may be wrong. The CDR3 covers 15 residues.

The chain carries TRBV24-1 and TRBJ2-5; TRBD2 matches at 8 bases. Gene TRBJ2-7 matches the end of the DNA better, so the J call may be wrong. Germline assignment: CDR1 KGHDR and CDR2 SFDVKD. The CDR3 extends over 17 amino acids. CDR3 in DNA: TGTGCCACCAGTGATCCGGGAGCGGGGGACAAGAGCTACGAGCAGTACTTC. Protein product: CATSDPGAGDKSYEQYF.

On this clonotype itself: A much larger clone lies one base from this, so it may be a read error. The chain links TRBV6-2 or TRBV6-3 to TRBJ2-5; TRBD2 is a possible D gene (5 bases). The germline V and J ends were trimmed by 10 bases and 5 bases, with 23 bases remaining between them. Germline CDR1 MNHEY, CDR2 SVGEGT. The CDR3 sequence is 15 residues long. The CDR3 loop is CATHPHRLAGETQYF. The CDR3 nucleotides read TGTGCCACCCACCCTCATCGGCTAGCTGGTGAGACCCAGTACTTC.

The CDR3 reads CASSQLVDTGELFF. The DNA of the CDR3 is TGTGCCAGCAGCCAACTAGTTGACACCGGGGAGCTGTTTTTT. The rearrangement joins TRBV3-1 to TRBJ2-2; D gene unclear. The CDR3 loop spans 14 amino acids. Trimming pared 2 bases from V and 3 bases from J, leaving 7 bases between. Per the germline V gene, CDR1 is LGHDT and CDR2 is YNNKEL (reference sequence).

This chain uses TRBV27 with TRBJ2-7; maybe TRBD2 (7 bases). The V and J ends lost 6 bases and 3 bases respectively, with 18 bases between them. Germline V gene sequence: CDR1 MNHEY, CDR2 SMNVEV (reference sequence). The CDR3 consists of 15 residues. This chain's CDR3 is CASRHTGGVGYEQYF. In DNA, the CDR3 is TGTGCCAGCAGACACACGGGGGGCGTCGGCTACGAGCAGTACTTC.

This chain connects TRBV6-6 to TRBJ2-1; TRBD1 matches at 12 bases. Losses at the gene ends were 2 bases for V and 7 bases for J; bases not matched to a gene: 6. CDR3 length: 16 residues. Germline V gene data show CDR1 as MNHNY and CDR2 as SVGAGI (reference sequence). The CDR3 DNA follows: TGTGCCAGCAGTTACGGGACAGGGGGCAATAAGAATGAGCAGTTCTTC. Translation gives CASSYGTGGNKNEQFF.

At least ten counts were recorded for this clonotype. The gene calls are TRBV4-3 and TRBJ2-6, with D perhaps matching TRBD1 (6 bases). Germline CDR1 reads LGHNA; CDR2 reads YSLEER. CDR3 length: 16 residues. Trimming took 9 bases from V and 0 from J, leaving 15 bases between them. CDR3 DNA: TGCGCCAGTAGTGACAGGACCCCCTCTGGGGCCAACGTCCTGACTTTC. It specifies CASSDRTPSGANVLTF.

The chain links TRBV27 to TRBJ2-4, with TRBD2 identical over 9 bases. The better agreement between TRBJ2-5 and the DNA end casts doubt on the J call. The CDR3 covers 16 residues. Germline V CDR1 and CDR2: MNHEY, SMNVEV (reference sequence). CDR3 nucleotide sequence: TGTGCCAGCAGTTTATCGATCAGCGGGAGGAGAGAGACCCAGTACTTC. Its translation is CASSLSISGRRETQYF.

This chain uses TRBV7-2 with TRBJ2-3; D possibly corresponds to TRBD1 (6 bases). V was cut by 5 bases and J by 6 bases, with 18 bases left in between. Germline values: CDR1 SGHTA, CDR2 FQGNSA. The CDR3 consists of 15 residues. In DNA form, the CDR3 reads TGTGCCAGCAGCCCCGGGACCTCGAGGGGGGATACGCAGTATTTT. Its translation: CASSPGTSRGDTQYF.

This clonotype was seen only a few times. The V and J genes are TRBV18 and TRBJ2-1; 9 positions agree with TRBD2. Losses at the gene ends were 4 bases for V and 7 bases for J; bases not matched to a gene: 8. The length of the CDR3 is 15 residues. The germline gives CDR1 KGHSH, CDR2 LQKENI. Written as DNA, the CDR3 is TGTGCCAGCTCACTTGGCGGGAGGGCAATGAATGAGCAGTTCTTC. This encodes CASSLGGRAMNEQFF.

The chain has TRBV20-1 and TRBJ2-7; D assignment may be TRBD1 or TRBD2 (5 bases each). The J call may be in error: the DNA end matches TRBJ2-5 better. The V gene's germline CDR1 is DFQATT and CDR2 SNEGSKA (reference sequence). The CDR3 contains 13 residues. The CDR3 loop is CSARGGTGKTQYF. CDR3 DNA sequence: TGCAGTGCTAGAGGGGGGACGGGAAAGACCCAGTACTTC.

J is TRBJ1-2 and V is TRBV4-3, with 7 bases identical to TRBD1. Germline values: CDR1 LGHNA, CDR2 YSLEER. This CDR3 region has 15 residues. V trimming: 5 bases; J trimming: 5 bases; junction bases outside the gene matches: 11. The CDR3 DNA reads TGCGCCAGCAGCGAAACTACAGGGGTAGGATATGGCTACACCTTC. This encodes CASSETTGVGYGYTF.

The chain is built from TRBV6-2 or TRBV6-3 and TRBJ2-7; D may match TRBD1 or TRBD2 (7 bases each). The CDR3 is 16 residues long. The germline V gene has CDR1 MNHEY and CDR2 SVGEGT. V dropped 0 bases and J dropped 3 bases, with 15 bases sitting between them. The CDR3 region has the DNA TGTGCCAGCAGTTACTCGATGGGGGGGACAGACTACGAGCAGTACTTC. Translated, it gives CASSYSMGGTDYEQYF.

The rearrangement joins TRBV20-1 to TRBJ1-2; tentative D call: TRBD1 (5 bases). Trimming shortened V by 1 base and J by 5 bases, and 20 bases separated the two germline ends. CDR1 DFQATT and CDR2 SNEGSKA come from the germline V gene (reference sequence). This CDR3 region has 16 residues. The CDR3 loop reads CSARAVTGPKGYGYTF. In DNA form, the CDR3 reads TGCAGTGCTAGAGCGGTAACAGGACCTAAGGGGTATGGCTACACCTTC.

This clonotype showed up just a few times. The chain carries TRBV7-2 and TRBJ1-2; D is uncertain. Germline V gene lookup returns CDR1 SGHTA and CDR2 FQGNSA. The CDR3 is 14 amino acids. V was shortened by 3 bases and J by 5 bases, with 13 bases between the two germline ends. The CDR3 region is CASSFGNSQYGYTF. The CDR3 DNA reads as TGTGCCAGCAGCTTTGGCAATTCCCAATATGGCTACACCTTC.

V usage is TRBV21-1 and J usage is TRBJ2-4; the tabulated D call, TRBD1, remains unverified against the DNA. Judging by the DNA end, TRBJ2-7 fits better; the J call may be wrong. TRBV21-1 is flagged as a pseudogene. This CDR3 is built from 16 residues. The CDR3 region has the DNA TGTGCCAGCATCCCCCCCCTCCCAGGACAGCCCCTCGAGCAGTACTTC. This sequence encodes CASIPPLPGQPLEQYF.

This chain connects TRBV20-1 to TRBJ1-1; 9 bases align to TRBD1. The V gene end was trimmed by 5 bases and the J gene end by 1 base; junction bases not matched to a gene: 2. This CDR3 contains 13 residues. Germline loops: CDR1 DFQATT, CDR2 SNEGSKA (reference sequence). CDR3 in DNA: TGCAGTGCTGCGGACAGGGGGAACACTGAAGCTTTCTTT. This encodes CSAADRGNTEAFF.

This chain joins TRBV4-1 and TRBJ2-3; D possibly corresponds to TRBD1 (5 bases). The ends were cut back, 4 bases at V and 1 base at J, with 15 bases in the middle. The CDR3 consists of 16 residues. Germline V gene data show CDR1 as MGHRA and CDR2 as YSYEKL. CDR3 DNA: TGCGCCAGCAGCCCCATACCCCAAGGGGGCACAGATACGCAGTATTTT. Translated: CASSPIPQGGTDTQYF.

This clonotype was recorded once. The chain employs TRBV7-2 and TRBJ2-2; perhaps TRBD1 as D (5 bases). CDR1 and CDR2 from the germline V gene are SGHTA and FQGNSA. The V end lost 4 bases, the J end lost 0 bases, and 12 bases lay between the germline ends. This CDR3 has 16 residues. Here the CDR3 reads CASSSDPTANTGELFF. The CDR3 nucleotides read TGTGCCAGCAGCTCCGATCCGACAGCGAACACCGGGGAGCTGTTTTTT.

The genes are TRBV7-8 and TRBJ2-3; 11 bases map to TRBD2. CDR1 is SGHVS and CDR2 is FQNEAQ in the germline V gene. Losses at the gene ends were 1 base for V and 0 bases for J; bases not matched to a gene: 3. The CDR3 loop spans 17 amino acids. The CDR3 loop is CASSLETSGTSTDTQYF. CDR3 nucleotide sequence: TGTGCCAGCAGCTTAGAGACTAGCGGGACTAGCACAGATACGCAGTATTTT.